These T cell receptor beta chains were read from a single sample in a study of Ad26.COV2.S vaccination and SARS-CoV-2 variants. Sequenced by immunoSEQ multiplex PCR; TCRdb stores in-frame clones only, minus some. The sample shows around 320,000 clones, around 85% of them seen only once. The input for sequencing was peripheral blood, taken in a trial of Ad26.COV2.S vaccine versus placebo. The receptors shown here come from a person aged 18-65 years who received the Ad26.COV2.S COVID-19 vaccine or a placebo. Both conserved end residues are part of each CDR3. D genes are given only for firm matches.

CDR3 protein | CDR3 DNA | J gene | V gene | D gene
CASSDARTGTQASPLHF | TGTGCCAGCAGCGACGCCCGGACAGGGACGCAGGCTTCACCCCTCCACTTT | TRBJ1-6 | TRBV5-4 | TRBD1
CATSRGDSSDTQYF | TGTGCCACCAGCAGGGGGGACAGTTCAGATACGCAGTATTTT | TRBJ2-3 | TRBV15 | TRBD1
CASSEDGLLYNEQFF | TGTGCCAGCAGCGAAGACGGACTACTCTACAATGAGCAGTTCTTC | TRBJ2-1 | TRBV9 | -
CASSLLTIRQGVTEAFF | TGTGCCAGCAGCTTACTGACCATCAGACAGGGGGTCACTGAAGCTTTCTTT | TRBJ1-1 | TRBV11-2 | TRBD1
CASSQSAGSYNEQFF | TGCGCCAGCAGTCAATCTGCAGGGTCCTACAATGAGCAGTTCTTC | TRBJ2-1 | TRBV23-1 | -
CASSFGDSYNEQFF | TGCGCCAGCAGCTTCGGGGATTCCTACAATGAGCAGTTCTTC | TRBJ2-1 | TRBV5-1 | -
CASSLRDNPTLNGYTF | TGTGCCAGCAGTTTAAGGGACAATCCGACTCTAAATGGCTACACCTTC | TRBJ1-2 | TRBV28 | -
CASSFSTEHSPLHF | TGTGCCAGCAGCTTTTCGACGGAGCATTCACCCCTCCACTTT | TRBJ1-6 | TRBV7-9 | -
CASSLVSGDQLGTQYF | TGCGCCAGCAGCTTGGTGTCGGGGGACCAGTTGGGGACCCAGTACTTC | TRBJ2-5 | TRBV5-1 | -
CATSSMNDQPQHF | TGTGCCACCAGCAGCATGAATGATCAGCCCCAGCATTTT | TRBJ1-5 | TRBV15 | -
CASSRMNYEQYF | TGTGCCAGCAGCCGTATGAACTACGAGCAGTACTTC | TRBJ2-7 | TRBV11-3 | -
CASSLAGGSYEQYF | TGTGCCAGCAGCCTAGCGGGGGGCTCCTACGAGCAGTACTTC | TRBJ2-7 | TRBV6-5 | TRBD2
CASSALGGSTQYF | TGCGCCAGCAGCGCCCTCGGGGGTAGTACGCAGTATTTT | TRBJ2-3 | TRBV5-1 | -
CASPGQGGTEAFF | TGTGCCAGCCCCGGACAGGGCGGCACTGAAGCTTTCTTT | TRBJ1-1 | TRBV6-5 | TRBD1